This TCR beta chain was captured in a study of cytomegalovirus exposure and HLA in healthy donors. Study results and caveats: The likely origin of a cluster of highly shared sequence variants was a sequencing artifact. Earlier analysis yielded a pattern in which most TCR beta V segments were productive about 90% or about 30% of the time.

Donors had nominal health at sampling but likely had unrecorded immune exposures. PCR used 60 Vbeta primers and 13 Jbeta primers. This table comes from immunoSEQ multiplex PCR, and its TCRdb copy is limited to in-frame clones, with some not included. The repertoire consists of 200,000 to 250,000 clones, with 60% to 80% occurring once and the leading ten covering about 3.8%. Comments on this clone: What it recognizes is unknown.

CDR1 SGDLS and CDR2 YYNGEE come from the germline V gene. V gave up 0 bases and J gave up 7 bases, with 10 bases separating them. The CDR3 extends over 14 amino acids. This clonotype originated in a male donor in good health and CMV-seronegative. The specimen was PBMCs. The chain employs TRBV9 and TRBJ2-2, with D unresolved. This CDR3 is CASSVGTAIGELFF. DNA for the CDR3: TGTGCCAGCAGCGTAGGAACAGCAATCGGGGAGCTGTTTTTT. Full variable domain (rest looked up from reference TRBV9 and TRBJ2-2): DSGVTQTPKHLITATGQRVTLRCSPRSGDLSVYWYQQSLDQGLQFLIQYYNGEERAKGNILERFSAQQFPDLHSELNLSSLELGDSALYFCASSVGTAIGELFFGEGSRLTVL.